Listed below are T cell receptor beta chains from one sample, sequenced in a study of post-analysis software for immune sequencing data. Each CDR3 protein is one row after TCRdb ran MiXCR on the PCR reads. The sample consists of fewer than 850,000 distinct CDR3 sequences, about 43% of them appearing once. The specimen sequenced was blood. All receptors derive from a girl aged 10-17 years with multiple sclerosis. CDR3s include the opening cysteine and the closing phenylalanine or tryptophan. The D gene is left open where the match is weak. Size tells how often a clone was seen (once, few, many) or the class of an expanded clone, and some rows leave it out.

CDR3aa	CDR3nt	abundance	d_gene	j_gene	v_gene
CASSQDPQSDTQYF	TGCGCCAGCAGCCAAGACCCACAGTCAGATACGCAGTATTTT	NA	NA	TRBJ2-3	TRBV4-1
CSVVLAGEQFF	TGCAGCGTGGTACTAGCGGGTGAGCAGTTCTTC	once	TRBD2	TRBJ2-1	TRBV29-1
CASSPAGTVAYEQYF	TGTGCCAGCAGCCCCGCCGGGACGGTAGCTTACGAGCAGTACTTC	few	NA	TRBJ2-7	TRBV7-2
CASSGWSGQETQYF	TGTGCCAGCAGTGGGTGGAGCGGCCAAGAGACCCAGTACTTC	NA	NA	TRBJ2-5	TRBV6-1
CSARRGGVEVFF	TGCAGTGCTAGAAGGGGCGGCGTGGAGGTGTTCTTC	NA	NA	TRBJ2-1	TRBV20-1
CSAEGLAGSNEQFF	TGCAGCGCCGAGGGTCTAGCGGGCTCCAATGAGCAGTTCTTC	NA	TRBD2	TRBJ2-1	TRBV29-1
CSVAAGTSTDTQYF	TGCAGCGTTGCGGCAGGGACTAGCACAGATACGCAGTATTTT	few	NA	TRBJ2-3	TRBV29-1
CASKTGIEQYF	TGTGCCAGCAAGACAGGGATCGAGCAGTACTTC	NA	TRBD1	TRBJ2-7	TRBV2
CSVANSGANVLTF	TGCAGCGTTGCCAACTCTGGGGCCAACGTCCTGACTTTC	many	NA	TRBJ2-6	TRBV29-1
CASSSDGSARQNPPLHF	TGTGCCAGCTCTTCGGACGGCTCGGCTCGACAAAATCCACCCCTCCACTTT	once	NA	TRBJ1-6	TRBV6-6
CSAESGTHNEQFF	TGCAGTGCCGAATCTGGGACCCACAATGAGCAGTTCTTC	few	NA	TRBJ2-1	TRBV20-1
CASSDYRVETQYF	TGTGCCAGCAGCGATTACAGGGTGGAGACCCAGTACTTC	NA	NA	TRBJ2-5	TRBV7-9
CATATDYLKQFF	TGTGCCACCGCCACGGACTACCTGAAGCAGTTCTTC	NA	NA	TRBJ2-1	TRBV15
CASSAKPPSQYF	TGTGCCAGCAGCGCAAAACCGCCTTCCCAGTACTTC	few	NA	TRBJ2-5	TRBV27
CASSVTSTDFQETQYF	TGTGCCAGCAGCGTAACCTCGACAGACTTCCAAGAGACCCAGTACTTC	few	NA	TRBJ2-5	TRBV9
CSARGRQGLYGYTF	TGCAGTGCTAGAGGGAGGCAGGGGCTCTATGGCTACACCTTC	NA	NA	TRBJ1-2	TRBV20-1
CATSDYGGAQYF	TGTGCCACCAGTGACTACGGGGGCGCGCAGTATTTT	NA	NA	TRBJ2-3	TRBV24-1
CSAVWSTESLYEQYF	TGCAGTGCTGTCTGGTCGACAGAATCCCTTTACGAGCAGTACTTC	few	NA	TRBJ2-7	TRBV20-1
CASSLARGRALPDTQYF	TGTGCCAGCAGCTTAGCCCGCGGGAGGGCCTTACCAGATACGCAGTATTTT	few	TRBD2	TRBJ2-3	TRBV13
CSVRASGQNIQYF	TGCAGCGTTCGGGCTAGCGGTCAAAACATTCAGTACTTC	NA	TRBD2	TRBJ2-4	TRBV29-1
CASIGIRTEAFF	TGTGCCAGCATTGGGATTCGGACTGAAGCTTTCTTT	NA	NA	TRBJ1-1	TRBV2
CASSRTGASNYGYTF	TGTGCCAGCAGTAGGACAGGGGCCTCTAACTATGGCTACACCTTC	NA	TRBD1	TRBJ1-2	TRBV6-5
CSARNAGENGYTF	TGCAGTGCTAGAAATGCAGGGGAGAATGGCTACACCTTC	NA	NA	TRBJ1-2	TRBV20-1
CASSQGGQYEQYF	TGTGCCAGCAGTCAAGGGGGGCAGTACGAGCAGTACTTC	NA	NA	TRBJ2-7	TRBV7-9
CASSLGGTGEETQYF	TGCGCCAGCAGCTTGGGCGGGACAGGGGAAGAGACCCAGTACTTC	few	TRBD1	TRBJ2-5	TRBV5-1
CATSDSTGGGETQYF	TGTGCCACCAGTGACTCCACAGGCGGAGGGGAGACCCAGTACTTC	NA	NA	TRBJ2-5	TRBV24-1
CAGSQGRREKLFF	TGCGCCGGCAGCCAAGGCCGCCGGGAAAAACTGTTTTTT	once	NA	TRBJ1-4	TRBV4-1
CASSQDLSRYNEQFF	TGTGCCAGCAGCCAAGATCTGAGTCGGTACAATGAGCAGTTCTTC	NA	NA	TRBJ2-1	TRBV3-1
CASSLLQGMGQPQHF	TGTGCCAGCAGCTTGCTACAGGGAATGGGTCAGCCCCAGCATTTT	NA	NA	TRBJ1-5	TRBV12-3/TRBV12-4
CSAGEISYGYTF	TGCAGCGCGGGGGAAATTAGCTATGGCTACACCTTC	few	NA	TRBJ1-2	TRBV29-1
CAIGAGVTDTQYF	TGTGCCATCGGAGCGGGAGTTACAGATACGCAGTATTTT	NA	TRBD2	TRBJ2-3	TRBV10-3
CASSPAHSTEAFF	TGTGCCAGCAGTCCAGCCCATAGTACTGAAGCTTTCTTT	NA	NA	TRBJ1-1	TRBV12-3/TRBV12-4
CASSLGGEPVTEAFF	TGTGCCAGCAGTTTAGGAGGGGAGCCCGTCACTGAAGCTTTCTTT	few	NA	TRBJ1-1	TRBV28
CASSLRGHAISGANVLTF	TGTGCCAGCAGTTTAAGGGGACACGCTATCTCTGGGGCCAACGTCCTGACTTTC	NA	NA	TRBJ2-6	TRBV27
CASSQEGGLAYNEQFF	TGCGCCAGCAGCCAAGAAGGGGGACTAGCGTACAATGAGCAGTTCTTC	few	TRBD2	TRBJ2-1	TRBV4-1
CASSPPGAGGTDTQYF	TGTGCCAGCAGCCCTCCAGGGGCGGGAGGAACAGATACGCAGTATTTT	few	TRBD2	TRBJ2-3	TRBV9
CASSPGVVVEGSYEQYF	TGCGCCAGCAGCCCCGGTGTGGTAGTTGAGGGTTCCTACGAGCAGTACTTC	NA	NA	TRBJ2-7	TRBV5-1
CASSLPGGKNTEAFF	TGTGCCAGCAGTTTACCGGGGGGGAAGAACACTGAAGCTTTCTTT	few	NA	TRBJ1-1	TRBV28
CASSLDREAKNIQYF	TGTGCCAGCAGCTTAGACAGGGAAGCCAAAAACATTCAGTACTTC	once	NA	TRBJ2-4	TRBV7-2
CSARLKKGTDTQYF	TGCAGTGCCAGACTCAAAAAAGGGACAGATACGCAGTATTTT	NA	NA	TRBJ2-3	TRBV20-1
CASSLTGKTDTQYF	TGTGCCAGCAGTTTAACAGGGAAAACGGATACGCAGTATTTT	NA	NA	TRBJ2-3	TRBV12-3/TRBV12-4
CASSTSGENNEQFF	TGTGCCAGCAGTACTAGCGGGGAAAACAATGAGCAGTTCTTC	few	TRBD2	TRBJ2-1	TRBV7-3